The sequence of this T cell receptor (beta chain) was determined in a study of metastatic and nonmetastatic thyroid tumors (dated by TCRdb to 2019 to 2021). Study-wide context: The researchers compared repertoires between peripheral blood samples and tumor or nodule tissue samples from patients with malignant or benign thyroid disease. The study at large found these results: TCR beta diversity was reported as significantly higher in malignant tumors than in benign nodules, in both blood and tumor samples.

No patient had received any treatment before thyroid surgery. Patient clinical samples collected from about 2011 to 2018 were retrospectively analysed using T-cell receptor beta sequencing. Comments on this clone: Its recognized antigen is unknown. It has no much larger one-base neighbor in the sample; base qualities were not kept.

Reading the germline V gene (reference sequence) gives CDR1 GTSNPN and CDR2 SVGIG. A distance of 13 bases separates the germline ends of V and J, which lose 4 bases and 7 bases respectively. CDR3 length: 13 amino acids, cysteine to phenylalanine. Of the read, only the CDR3 DNA is kept; its 39 bases are in frame from base 1. The method behind the library was PCR. For sequencing, an Illumina HiSeq 4000 was employed. High-throughput sequencing was used to profile the CDR3 region of the TCR beta-chain in every patient. Per the authors' processing: A classifier to discriminate distant-metastatic papillary thyroid cancer patients was built from CDR3 differences across clinicopathological groups. To measure repertoire diversity the researchers used the Shannon index, while the Morisita-Horn index served to gauge how similar the tumor and blood repertoires were. The raw public data were reprocessed by TCRdb itself: fastp quality trimming at Q25, MiXCR clonotype calling, in-frame beta chains only. TCRdb assigned the V and J calls; the authors' analysis was not used. The sample table records roughly 3,800 clones; around 35% of these occur just once. The biggest ten clones account for about 14% of the sample.

The V and J genes are TRBV30 and TRBJ2-2, with the D gene call left open. Sequencing was performed on adjacent normal tissue. This TCR was recovered from a female donor with papillary thyroid cancer or a benign thyroid nodule (not recorded which). Some clones in this sample may be carry-over from other donors' samples. The sequence in DNA is TGTGCCTGGAACAAGGGATCCCACGGGGAGCTGTTTTTT. This yields the protein CAWNKGSHGELFF.